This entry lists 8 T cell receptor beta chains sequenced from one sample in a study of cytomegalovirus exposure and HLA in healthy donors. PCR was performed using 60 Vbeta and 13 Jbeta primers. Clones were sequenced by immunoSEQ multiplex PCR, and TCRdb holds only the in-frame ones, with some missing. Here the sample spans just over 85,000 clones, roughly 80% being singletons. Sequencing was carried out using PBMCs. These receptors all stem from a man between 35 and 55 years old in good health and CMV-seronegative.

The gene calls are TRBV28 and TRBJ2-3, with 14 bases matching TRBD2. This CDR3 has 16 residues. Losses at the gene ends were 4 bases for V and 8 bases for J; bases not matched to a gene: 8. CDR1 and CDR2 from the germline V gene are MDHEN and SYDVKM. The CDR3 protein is CASSSRLAGGLGTQYF. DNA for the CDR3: TGTGCCAGCAGTTCTCGACTAGCGGGGGGGCTGGGTACGCAGTATTTT.

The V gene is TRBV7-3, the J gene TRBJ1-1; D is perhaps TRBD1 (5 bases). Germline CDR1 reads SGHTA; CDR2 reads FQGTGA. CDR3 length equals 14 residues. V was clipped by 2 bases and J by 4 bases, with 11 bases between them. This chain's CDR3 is CASSLGGAATEAFF. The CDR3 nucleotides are TGTGCCAGCAGCTTAGGTGGGGCGGCCACTGAAGCTTTCTTT.

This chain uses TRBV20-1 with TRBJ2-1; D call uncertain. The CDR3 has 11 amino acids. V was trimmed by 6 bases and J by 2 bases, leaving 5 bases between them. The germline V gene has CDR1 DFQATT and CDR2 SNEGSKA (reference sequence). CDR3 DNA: TGCAGTGCACAGACCTACAATGAGCAGTTCTTC. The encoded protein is CSAQTYNEQFF.

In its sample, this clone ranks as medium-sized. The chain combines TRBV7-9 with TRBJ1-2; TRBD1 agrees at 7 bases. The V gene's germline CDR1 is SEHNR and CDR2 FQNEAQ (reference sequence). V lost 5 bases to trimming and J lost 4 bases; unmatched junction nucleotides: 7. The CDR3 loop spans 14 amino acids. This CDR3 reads CASSPGQAPYGYTF. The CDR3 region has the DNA TGTGCCAGCAGCCCTGGACAGGCCCCCTATGGCTACACCTTC.

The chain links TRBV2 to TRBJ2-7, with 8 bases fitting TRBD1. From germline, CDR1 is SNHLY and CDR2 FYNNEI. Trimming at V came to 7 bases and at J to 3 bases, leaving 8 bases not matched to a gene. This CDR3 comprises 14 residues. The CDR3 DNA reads TGTGCCAGCATAGAGACAGGGGATCTCTACGAGCAGTACTTC. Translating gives CASIETGDLYEQYF.

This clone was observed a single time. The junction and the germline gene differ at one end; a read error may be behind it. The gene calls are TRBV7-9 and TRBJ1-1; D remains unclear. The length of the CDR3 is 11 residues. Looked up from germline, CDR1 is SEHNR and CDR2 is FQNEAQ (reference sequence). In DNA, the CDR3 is TGTTCCAGCAGCCGGGAAGCTGAAGCTTTCTTT. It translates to CSSSREAEAFF.

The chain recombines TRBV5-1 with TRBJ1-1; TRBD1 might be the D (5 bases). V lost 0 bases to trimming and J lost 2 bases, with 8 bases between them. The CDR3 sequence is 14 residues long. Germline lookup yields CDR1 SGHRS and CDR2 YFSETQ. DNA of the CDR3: TGCGCCAGCAGCTTGGGGGGGGGTAACACTGAAGCTTTCTTT. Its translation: CASSLGGGNTEAFF.

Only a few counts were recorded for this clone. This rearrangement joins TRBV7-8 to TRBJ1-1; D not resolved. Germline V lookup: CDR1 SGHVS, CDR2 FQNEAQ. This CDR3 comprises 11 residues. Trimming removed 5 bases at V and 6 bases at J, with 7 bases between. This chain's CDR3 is CASSPTSEAFF. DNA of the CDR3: TGTGCCAGCAGCCCGACTTCTGAAGCTTTCTTT. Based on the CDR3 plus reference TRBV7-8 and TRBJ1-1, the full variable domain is GAGVSQSPRYKVAKRGQDVALRCDPISGHVSLFWYQQALGQGPEFLTYFQNEAQLDKSGLPSDRFFAERPEGSVSTLKIQRTQQEDSAVYLCASSPTSEAFFGQGTRLTVV.